This is a list of T cell receptor beta chains from one sample in a study of cytomegalovirus exposure and HLA in healthy donors. The repertoire was sequenced with immunoSEQ multiplex PCR; TCRdb's copy has only in-frame clones and lacks some. Seen here are under 200,000 clones, approximately 80% observed once, and the top ten hold 1.9%. The sequencing sample was made of PBMCs. These receptors all stem from a woman in her late teens or twenties in good health and CMV-seronegative. Both conserved end residues are part of each CDR3. D genes are given only for firm matches. Clone size is given for some rows only: seen once, a few or many times, or a class if the clone is expanded.

D gene: NA; J gene: TRBJ1-2; clone size: NA; V gene: TRBV5-4; CDR3 protein: CASSLPGGSYYGYTF; CDR3 DNA: TGTGCCAGCAGCTTGCCTGGCGGCAGCTACTATGGCTACACCTTC
D gene: NA; J gene: TRBJ2-1; clone size: NA; V gene: TRBV10-1; CDR3 protein: CASSESISLAPIGYHEQFF; CDR3 DNA: TGCGCCAGCAGTGAGTCGATTTCCCTAGCGCCCATCGGGTATCATGAGCAGTTCTTC
D gene: NA; J gene: TRBJ1-5; clone size: NA; V gene: TRBV7-2; CDR3 protein: CASSRQGNQPQHF; CDR3 DNA: TGTGCCAGCAGCAGACAGGGCAATCAGCCCCAGCATTTT
D gene: TRBD1; J gene: TRBJ1-4; clone size: NA; V gene: TRBV4-1; CDR3 protein: CASSLGQGATNEKLFF; CDR3 DNA: TGCGCCAGCAGCCTCGGACAGGGAGCAACTAATGAAAAACTGTTTTTT
D gene: NA; J gene: TRBJ1-5; clone size: NA; V gene: TRBV10-3; CDR3 protein: CAIQAGSLEPQHF; CDR3 DNA: TGTGCCATCCAGGCAGGGTCTCTTGAGCCCCAGCATTTT
D gene: NA; J gene: TRBJ2-7; clone size: once; V gene: TRBV29-1; CDR3 protein: CSVGGSTYEQYF; CDR3 DNA: TGCAGCGTGGGGGGAAGTACCTACGAGCAGTACTTC
D gene: NA; J gene: TRBJ1-6; clone size: NA; V gene: TRBV27; CDR3 protein: CASSLKGFSPLHF; CDR3 DNA: TGTGCCAGCAGTTTAAAGGGGTTCTCACCCCTCCACTTT
D gene: NA; J gene: TRBJ2-2; clone size: NA; V gene: TRBV6-4; CDR3 protein: CASGKSNTGELFF; CDR3 DNA: TGTGCCAGCGGCAAGTCGAACACCGGGGAGCTGTTTTTT
D gene: TRBD1; J gene: TRBJ2-2; clone size: NA; V gene: TRBV7-3; CDR3 protein: CASSSDRGRAGELFF; CDR3 DNA: TGTGCCAGCAGCAGTGACAGGGGGAGGGCCGGGGAGCTGTTTTTT
D gene: TRBD2; J gene: TRBJ2-1; clone size: NA; V gene: TRBV5-1; CDR3 protein: CASSLRLAGGYNEQFF; CDR3 DNA: TGCGCCAGCAGCTTAAGACTAGCGGGGGGCTACAATGAGCAGTTCTTC
D gene: TRBD1; J gene: TRBJ2-7; clone size: NA; V gene: TRBV28; CDR3 protein: CASSPPTGVYEQYF; CDR3 DNA: TGTGCCAGCAGTCCACCGACAGGGGTGTACGAGCAGTACTTC
D gene: TRBD1; J gene: TRBJ1-2; clone size: few; V gene: TRBV6-1; CDR3 protein: CASSALLGRGSPKHYGYTF; CDR3 DNA: TGTGCCAGCAGTGCCCTCCTGGGCAGGGGGAGCCCAAAACATTATGGCTACACCTTC
D gene: NA; J gene: TRBJ2-5; clone size: NA; V gene: TRBV6-5; CDR3 protein: CASSYFSDSQETQYF; CDR3 DNA: TGTGCCAGCAGTTACTTCAGCGACAGCCAAGAGACCCAGTACTTC
D gene: TRBD1; J gene: TRBJ2-7; clone size: once; V gene: TRBV6-1; CDR3 protein: CASRGGQALSYEQYF; CDR3 DNA: TGTGCCAGCAGAGGTGGACAGGCACTGTCCTACGAGCAGTACTTC
D gene: NA; J gene: TRBJ1-4; clone size: NA; V gene: TRBV29-1; CDR3 protein: CSVLSVEKLFF; CDR3 DNA: TGCAGCGTTCTTTCGGTCGAAAAACTGTTTTTT
D gene: NA; J gene: TRBJ1-2; clone size: NA; V gene: TRBV6-5; CDR3 protein: CASSYSPGSGYTF; CDR3 DNA: TGTGCCAGCAGTTACTCCCCAGGGTCTGGCTACACCTTC
D gene: NA; J gene: TRBJ2-7; clone size: NA; V gene: TRBV5-1; CDR3 protein: CASSLEPGVDEQYF; CDR3 DNA: TGCGCCAGCAGCTTGGAGCCAGGGGTGGACGAGCAGTACTTC
D gene: TRBD2; J gene: TRBJ2-5; clone size: NA; V gene: TRBV9; CDR3 protein: CASSEGGLAGVLETQYF; CDR3 DNA: TGTGCCAGCAGCGAGGGAGGACTAGCGGGAGTCTTAGAGACCCAGTACTTC
D gene: NA; J gene: TRBJ1-4; clone size: NA; V gene: TRBV5-1; CDR3 protein: CASSHPGANEKLFF; CDR3 DNA: TGCGCCAGCAGCCATCCGGGAGCGAATGAAAAACTGTTTTTT
D gene: TRBD1; J gene: TRBJ2-1; clone size: NA; V gene: TRBV15; CDR3 protein: CATSGRDRLYNEQFF; CDR3 DNA: TGTGCCACCAGCGGCCGGGACAGGCTATACAATGAGCAGTTCTTC
D gene: TRBD1; J gene: TRBJ1-3; clone size: few; V gene: TRBV2; CDR3 protein: CASSVQGGGNTIYF; CDR3 DNA: TGTGCCAGCAGTGTTCAGGGGGGCGGAAACACCATATATTTT
D gene: TRBD2; J gene: TRBJ2-7; clone size: NA; V gene: TRBV5-1; CDR3 protein: CASSSTSGGYEQYF; CDR3 DNA: TGCGCCAGCAGCTCGACTAGCGGGGGCTACGAGCAGTACTTC
D gene: NA; J gene: TRBJ1-1; clone size: NA; V gene: TRBV19; CDR3 protein: CASSIGPGVNTEAFF; CDR3 DNA: TGTGCCAGTAGTATCGGGCCAGGGGTGAACACTGAAGCTTTCTTT
D gene: TRBD2; J gene: TRBJ2-1; clone size: NA; V gene: TRBV7-6; CDR3 protein: CASSFSGSSYNEQFF; CDR3 DNA: TGTGCCAGCAGTTTTAGCGGGAGCTCCTACAATGAGCAGTTCTTC
D gene: NA; J gene: TRBJ2-1; clone size: once; V gene: TRBV9; CDR3 protein: CASSQVGGGYNEQFF; CDR3 DNA: TGTGCCAGCAGCCAGGTCGGTGGCGGGTACAATGAGCAGTTCTTC
D gene: NA; J gene: TRBJ1-2; clone size: NA; V gene: TRBV29-1; CDR3 protein: CSVEGLGRRNYGYTF; CDR3 DNA: TGCAGCGTTGAGGGGTTGGGCCGGAGGAACTATGGCTACACCTTC
D gene: TRBD1; J gene: TRBJ1-1; clone size: few; V gene: TRBV6-5; CDR3 protein: CASRSQGATEAFF; CDR3 DNA: TGTGCCAGCAGATCACAGGGGGCGACTGAAGCTTTCTTT
D gene: TRBD1; J gene: TRBJ1-4; clone size: NA; V gene: TRBV2; CDR3 protein: CASSDRGPEKLFF; CDR3 DNA: TGTGCCAGCAGCGACAGGGGTCCTGAAAAACTGTTTTTT
D gene: NA; J gene: TRBJ1-2; clone size: NA; V gene: TRBV25-1; CDR3 protein: CASSELEALNYGYTF; CDR3 DNA: TGTGCCAGCAGTGAATTGGAAGCGCTTAACTATGGCTACACCTTC
D gene: NA; J gene: TRBJ1-2; clone size: NA; V gene: TRBV5-8; CDR3 protein: CASSLDSYGYTF; CDR3 DNA: TGTGCCAGCAGCTTGGACAGCTATGGCTACACCTTC
D gene: NA; J gene: TRBJ1-1; clone size: NA; V gene: TRBV7-9; CDR3 protein: CASSLQGLNTEAFF; CDR3 DNA: TGTGCCAGCAGCCTCCAGGGGTTGAACACTGAAGCTTTCTTT
D gene: NA; J gene: TRBJ1-5; clone size: few; V gene: TRBV19; CDR3 protein: CASSIDSSNQPQHF; CDR3 DNA: TGTGCCAGTAGTATCGACAGTTCCAATCAGCCCCAGCATTTT
D gene: TRBD1; J gene: TRBJ1-5; clone size: NA; V gene: TRBV9; CDR3 protein: CASSEGTGEDQPQHF; CDR3 DNA: TGTGCCAGCAGCGAAGGGACAGGGGAAGATCAGCCCCAGCATTTT
D gene: NA; J gene: TRBJ1-2; clone size: once; V gene: TRBV7-9; CDR3 protein: CASSSGVSYGYTF; CDR3 DNA: TGTGCCAGCAGTTCAGGGGTATCCTATGGCTACACCTTC
D gene: TRBD2; J gene: TRBJ2-2; clone size: NA; V gene: TRBV28; CDR3 protein: CASSFSRLAGSGELFF; CDR3 DNA: TGTGCCAGCAGTTTCTCTCGACTAGCGGGGTCCGGGGAGCTGTTTTTT
D gene: NA; J gene: TRBJ1-1; clone size: NA; V gene: TRBV5-4; CDR3 protein: CATSGRVSNTEAFF; CDR3 DNA: TGTGCCACCTCCGGGCGGGTGTCGAACACTGAAGCTTTCTTT
D gene: NA; J gene: TRBJ2-2; clone size: NA; V gene: TRBV6-5; CDR3 protein: CASSSLFGVNTGELFF; CDR3 DNA: TGTGCCAGCAGTTCCCTTTTTGGAGTTAACACCGGGGAGCTGTTTTTT
D gene: NA; J gene: TRBJ2-7; clone size: NA; V gene: TRBV7-9; CDR3 protein: CSSSLSHRTYEQYF; CDR3 DNA: TGTTCCAGCAGCTTATCCCACAGGACCTACGAGCAGTACTTC
D gene: NA; J gene: TRBJ1-4; clone size: NA; V gene: TRBV7-8; CDR3 protein: CASSRQVATNEKLFF; CDR3 DNA: TGTGCCAGCAGCCGACAGGTTGCAACTAATGAAAAACTGTTTTTT
D gene: NA; J gene: TRBJ1-1; clone size: few; V gene: TRBV6-5; CDR3 protein: CASSYSEALMYTEAFF; CDR3 DNA: TGTGCCAGCAGTTACTCGGAGGCTCTGATGTACACTGAAGCTTTCTTT
D gene: TRBD2; J gene: TRBJ2-1; clone size: NA; V gene: TRBV28; CDR3 protein: CASSTSWTSGVYNEQFF; CDR3 DNA: TGTGCCAGCAGTACATCCTGGACTAGCGGAGTATACAATGAGCAGTTCTTC
D gene: NA; J gene: TRBJ1-1; clone size: NA; V gene: TRBV7-8; CDR3 protein: CASSLQGMNTEAFF; CDR3 DNA: TGTGCCAGCAGCTTACAGGGGATGAACACTGAAGCTTTCTTT
D gene: TRBD1; J gene: TRBJ1-2; clone size: NA; V gene: TRBV7-8; CDR3 protein: CASSHRDSINYGYTF; CDR3 DNA: TGTGCCAGCAGCCACCGGGACAGCATTAACTATGGCTACACCTTC
D gene: NA; J gene: TRBJ1-6; clone size: NA; V gene: TRBV4-1; CDR3 protein: CASSQDGWVGGGSPLHF; CDR3 DNA: TGCGCCAGCAGCCAAGATGGCTGGGTCGGCGGCGGTTCACCCCTCCACTTT